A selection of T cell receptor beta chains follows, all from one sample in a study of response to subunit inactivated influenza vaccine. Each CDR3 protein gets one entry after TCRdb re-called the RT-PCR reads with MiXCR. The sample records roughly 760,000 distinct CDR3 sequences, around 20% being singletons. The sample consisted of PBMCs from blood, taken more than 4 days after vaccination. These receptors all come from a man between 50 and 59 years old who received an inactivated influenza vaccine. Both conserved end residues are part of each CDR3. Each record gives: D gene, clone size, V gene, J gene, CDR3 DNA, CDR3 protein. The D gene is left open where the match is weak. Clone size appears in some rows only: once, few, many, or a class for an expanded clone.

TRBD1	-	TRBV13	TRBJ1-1	TGTGCCAGCAGCTTGGACGGGACAGGGCAGAACACTGAAGCTTTCTTT	CASSLDGTGQNTEAFF
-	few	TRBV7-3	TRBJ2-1	TGTGCCAGCAGCCTACACTGGGACGATCACAATGAGCAGTTCTTC	CASSLHWDDHNEQFF
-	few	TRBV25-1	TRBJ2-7	TGTGCCAGCAGTGAACCAGGGGCGTACGAGCAGTACTTC	CASSEPGAYEQYF
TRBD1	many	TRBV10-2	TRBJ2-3	TGCGCCAGCAGTGTCCGGACAGGGGCCAACACAGATACGCAGTATTTT	CASSVRTGANTDTQYF
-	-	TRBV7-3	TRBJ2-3	TGTGCCAGCACCCAGGGGGGGCTTAGTACAGATACGCAGTATTTT	CASTQGGLSTDTQYF
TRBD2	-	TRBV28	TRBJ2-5	TGTGCCAGCAGTAGGCCGGGACTAGCAGACCAAGAGACCCAGTACTTC	CASSRPGLADQETQYF
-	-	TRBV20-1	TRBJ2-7	TGCAGTGCTAGAAGGCCAGGGACCTACGAGCAGTACTTC	CSARRPGTYEQYF
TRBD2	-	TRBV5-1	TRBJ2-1	TGCGCCAGCAGCTACCCCTCGGGACTAGCGGGCCCTAAAAGCTCCTACAATGAGCAGTTCTTC	CASSYPSGLAGPKSSYNEQFF
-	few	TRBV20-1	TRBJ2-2	TGCAGTGCTAGTAGGGGGAGTGCTCCCGGGGAGCTGTTTTTT	CSASRGSAPGELFF
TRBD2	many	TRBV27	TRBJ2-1	TGTGCCAGCAGTTTAAAAGGCGGGGGGACCCCTGAGCAGTTCTTC	CASSLKGGGTPEQFF
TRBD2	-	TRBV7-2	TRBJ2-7	TGTGCCAGCAGACCAGGAGGGACTAGCGGCTCCTACGAGCAGTACTTC	CASRPGGTSGSYEQYF
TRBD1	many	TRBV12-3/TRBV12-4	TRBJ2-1	TGTGCCAGTGCAGGACAGGGGTTAAATGAGCAGTTCTTC	CASAGQGLNEQFF
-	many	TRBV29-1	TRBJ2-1	TGCAGCGTTGAGCAGGGCTCCTACAATGAGCAGTTCTTC	CSVEQGSYNEQFF
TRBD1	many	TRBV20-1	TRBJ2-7	TGCAGTGCTAGGGGGACAGGTACCTACGAGCAGTACTTC	CSARGTGTYEQYF
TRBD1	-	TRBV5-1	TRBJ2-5	TGCGCCAGCTTTCCGGGACAGGGAGGGACCCAGTACTTC	CASFPGQGGTQYF
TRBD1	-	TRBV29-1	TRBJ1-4	TGCAGCGTTGGACAGGGGACCGGTGAAAAACTGTTTTTT	CSVGQGTGEKLFF
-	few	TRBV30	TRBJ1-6	TGTGCCTGGAGTTGGCGGGACTCCTATAATTCACCCCTCCACTTT	CAWSWRDSYNSPLHF
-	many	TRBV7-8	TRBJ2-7	TGTGCCAGCAGCTCCCGGGACGGCCCCTACGAGCAGTACTTC	CASSSRDGPYEQYF
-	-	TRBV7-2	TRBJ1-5	TGTGCCAGCAGCTTAGTGGCCCAGGCGCAGCCCCAGCATTTT	CASSLVAQAQPQHF
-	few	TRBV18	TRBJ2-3	TGTGCCAGCTCACCCAATATCGGGAGCACAGATACGCAGTATTTT	CASSPNIGSTDTQYF
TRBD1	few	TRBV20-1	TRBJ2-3	TGCAGTGGTCCGGGACAGGGTTCAGCAGATACGCAGTATTTT	CSGPGQGSADTQYF
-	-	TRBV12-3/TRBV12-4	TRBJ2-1	TGTGCCAGCAGTTTTGCCGGGAACAACAATGAGCAGTTCTTC	CASSFAGNNNEQFF
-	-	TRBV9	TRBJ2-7	TGTGCCAGCAGCGTAGAGCCAGGTGATCCCTACGAGCAGTACTTC	CASSVEPGDPYEQYF
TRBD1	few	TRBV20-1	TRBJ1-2	TGCAGTGCTAGAACCCGGACAGGGGAGTATGGCTACACCTTC	CSARTRTGEYGYTF
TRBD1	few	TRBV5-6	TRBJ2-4	TGTGCCAGCAGCTTTCTCATGGGACAGGGCAGCTTC	CASSFLMGQGSF